This T cell receptor (beta chain) is drawn from a study of T-cell memory formation after mild COVID-19 (dated by TCRdb to the early 2020s). For the wider study: Most TCR sequence clusters were specific to one of the two donors. In two donors, T-cell clones that expanded and contracted after mild COVID-19 were tracked by sequencing TCRalpha and TCRbeta repertoires over time. The cohort was made up of two young adult volunteers, one female and one male, who were previously healthy.

For this clonotype: What this receptor recognizes is not known. Within one base of it there is no much larger clone, and no base qualities were kept.

What the authors observed across the whole study: Contracting CD4+ clones were located mainly in the CM and EM memory subsets, whereas CD8+ clones were found to be enriched in EMRA. Clones that contracted from day 15 to 85 showed balanced CD4/CD8 phenotypes, whereas a second wave of clones that expanded from day 15 to 37 leaned towards CD4+. Some responding clones were found in pre-infection memory, which suggests that pre-existing cross-reactive memory T cells took part in the SARS-CoV-2 response. The second-wave clones that peaked on day 37 were not confirmed to be SARS-CoV-2 specific. Only a couple of mild cases were covered in the study, and larger cohorts including severe cases with pre-infection samples were considered necessary.

TCRdb lists the instrument as Illumina NovaSeq 6000. Using 5'RACE with constant-segment primers, TCRalpha and TCRbeta cDNA libraries were constructed, with sample barcodes and unique molecular identifiers added in the process. RNA was extracted from every sample with Trizol reagent. Amplification of the libraries took two PCR steps, and the second step added a second sample barcode plus Illumina TruSeq adapters. The libraries were sequenced on an Illumina NovaSeq using 2 x 150 bp paired-end reads. The paper's data handling went like this. Reads were demultiplexed and collapsed into UMI-guided consensus sequences with migec v1.2.7. Using mixcr v2.1.11, UMI consensuses were aligned to TRA and TRB V and J templates and then assembled into clonotypes. A clonotype was counted as expanded or contracted only when both edgeR and NoisET called the clonotype significant, with the noise models trained on biological replicates. edgeR calls used a false discovery rate-adjusted p below 0.01 and a log2 fold-change threshold of 1. As an exploratory analysis of dynamics, max-normalized trajectories of the 1000 most abundant clonotypes were examined with PCA combined with hierarchical clustering. Separately sequenced CD4+ and CD8+ repertoires were used to assign the CD4 or CD8 phenotype of responding clones. Using fastp at Q25 and MiXCR, TCRdb reprocessed the public reads and kept productive beta chains. Each record represents a unique CDR3 protein, reported with the most common genes and DNA among its rows. The V and J calls and clone size are TCRdb's, not the authors'. The sample table shows about half a million distinct CDR3 sequences, and about 18% are seen once. 12% of the sample is held by the ten biggest clonotypes.

From cysteine to phenylalanine, the CDR3 is 13 amino acids long. Only the CDR3 part of the read is kept: 39 bases, read in frame from the first base. CDR1 is given as LNHDA and CDR2 as SQIVND, both from the germline V gene (reference sequence). V trim: 3 bases; J trim: 4 bases; unmatched bases: 0. Ficoll-Paque density gradient centrifugation was the method used to isolate PBMCs. The clonotype comes from an adult woman who had mild COVID-19 (a few samples of this study predate the infection). The sample titles of this study are shuffled in the database, so cell type and time point are left out; the donor was told from shared clones. In this chain, TRBV19 is recombined with TRBJ2-1; 7 of the junction bases match TRBD2. Source material: PBMCs or a T cell subset sorted from them (not recorded which). The CDR3 in this case is CASSMGGYNEQFF. The DNA sequence is as follows: TGTGCCAGTAGTATGGGGGGGTACAATGAGCAGTTCTTC.